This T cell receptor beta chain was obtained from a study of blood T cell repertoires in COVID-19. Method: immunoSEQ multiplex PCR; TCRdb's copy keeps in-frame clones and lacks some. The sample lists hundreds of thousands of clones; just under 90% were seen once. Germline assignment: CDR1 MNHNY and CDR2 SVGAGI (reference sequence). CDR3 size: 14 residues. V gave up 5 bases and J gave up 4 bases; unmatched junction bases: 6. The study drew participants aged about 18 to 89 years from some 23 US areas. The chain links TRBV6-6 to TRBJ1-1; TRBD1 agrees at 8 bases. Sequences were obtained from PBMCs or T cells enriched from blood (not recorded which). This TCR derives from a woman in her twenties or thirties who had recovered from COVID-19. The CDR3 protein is CASSETGVGTEAFF. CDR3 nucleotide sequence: TGTGCCAGCAGTGAGACAGGGGTGGGCACTGAAGCTTTCTTT.